This entry concerns a single T cell receptor beta chain. This entry belongs to a study of CD8 T cells in ankylosing spondylitis. Per germline, CDR1 SGHTA and CDR2 FQGNSA. Trimming took 5 bases from V and 10 from J; bases not matched to a gene: 8. There are 13 residues in the CDR3. A single record per CDR3 protein comes from TCRdb applying MiXCR to the 5' RACE reads. The data show 340,000 or so distinct CDR3 sequences, about 15% seen once. This receptor was obtained from a male donor with ankylosing spondylitis or in good health (not recorded which). Sequences were obtained from blood, either unsorted or a sorted T cell fraction (not recorded which). The V and J genes are TRBV7-2 and TRBJ2-1; 7 bases match TRBD2. The CDR3 DNA follows: TGTGCCAGCAGCCGATCTAGCGGTAGGGAGCAGTTCTTC. It specifies CASSRSSGREQFF.